What follows are 27 T cell receptor beta chains derived from one specimen sequenced in a study of blood T cell repertoires in COVID-19. TCRdb keeps only in-frame clones here, not all; method: immunoSEQ multiplex PCR. Altogether approximately 280,000 clones are present, roughly 80% being singletons, with the ten largest covering 4.5% to 6%. What was sequenced was PBMCs or T cells enriched from blood (not recorded which). The receptors were sampled from a man in his forties or fifties who had been exposed to COVID-19.

This chain connects TRBV12-5 to TRBJ2-1; D possibly corresponds to TRBD2 (6 bases). The length of the CDR3 is 13 residues. Trimming took off 4 bases at V and 8 bases at J, with 12 bases between the two ends. Germline V gene sequence: CDR1 LGHNT, CDR2 FRNRAP. CDR3 sequence (DNA): TGTGCTAGTGGTTATCGAGAGCGGGATGAGCAGTTCTTC. Its protein product is CASGYRERDEQFF.

Points on this clone: Relative to the germline gene, one junction end is altered; a read error may explain this. The J gene is TRBJ1-4, the V gene TRBV10-2; 7 nucleotides line up with TRBD1. CDR3 length equals 13 residues. Looked up from germline, CDR1 is WSHSY and CDR2 is SAAADI. CDR3: CASSNSPWDSRLF. For the CDR3, the DNA is TGCGCCAGCAGTAACAGCCCCTGGGACAGCCGTCTTTTT.

This clone appeared once. The rearrangement uses TRBV12-3 or TRBV12-4 and TRBJ2-5; a possible D gene is TRBD2 (5 bases). The CDR3 length is 13 residues. V lost 6 bases to trimming and J lost 4 bases, with 12 bases between them. This chain's CDR3 is CASRRTERETQYF. CDR3 coding DNA: TGTGCCAGCAGAAGGACTGAAAGAGAGACCCAGTACTTC.

V is TRBV5-6 and J is TRBJ1-3; no firm D call. The V and J ends lost 1 base and 0 bases respectively, with 8 bases between them. The CDR3 contains 15 residues. Germline V gene sequence: CDR1 SGHDT, CDR2 YYEEEE. In DNA form, the CDR3 reads TGTGCCAGCAGCTTGTTTCAGGACTCTGGAAACACCATATATTTT. Encoded protein: CASSLFQDSGNTIYF.

The gene calls are TRBV5-5 and TRBJ1-2; a possible D gene is TRBD1 (5 bases). Per the germline V gene, CDR1 is SGHKS and CDR2 is YYEKEE (reference sequence). CDR3 length: 15 residues. The V end lost 1 base, the J end lost 2 bases, and 12 bases lay between the germline ends. The CDR3 DNA reads as TGTGCCAGCAGCTTGCAAGGGGCTGTGAACTATGGCTACACCTTC. Its protein is CASSLQGAVNYGYTF.

The chain employs TRBV4-2 and TRBJ1-4, with no clear D. This CDR3 comprises 16 residues. The germline CDR1 and CDR2 sequences are LGHNA and YNFKEQ. The V end lost 3 bases, the J end lost 0 bases, and 11 bases lay between the germline ends. The CDR3, as DNA: TGTGCCAGCAGCCAGTTCCGGACTGCAACTAATGAAAAACTGTTTTTT. Its protein is CASSQFRTATNEKLFF.

This clone was seen ten or more times. The chain carries TRBV15 and TRBJ1-6, with 7 bases lining up with TRBD1. Germline trimming cut 0 bases from V and 8 bases from J; bases unmatched to any gene: 22. This CDR3 spans 21 amino acids. Germline V gene data show CDR1 as LNHNV and CDR2 as YYDKDF (reference sequence). CDR3 bases: TGTGCCACCAGCAGAGATGGTTCAGGGGGAGCAGCCGATGGTCGGGATTCACCCCTCCACTTT. This gives the protein CATSRDGSGGAADGRDSPLHF.

J is TRBJ2-7 and V is TRBV7-2; TRBD2 matches at 7 bases. J was trimmed by 2 bases and V by 5 bases; bases with no gene match: 6. This CDR3 has 14 amino acids. Germline V gives CDR1 SGHTA, CDR2 FQGNSA. This chain's CDR3 is CASSGRGSTYEQYF. In nucleotides, the CDR3 is TGTGCCAGCAGCGGGAGGGGTTCTACCTACGAGCAGTACTTC.

CDR3 in DNA: TGTGCCAGCAGCGTAGCTTGGGACGGGAGGGCGACTGAGCAGTTCTTC. Amino acids: CASSVAWDGRATEQFF. The chain uses TRBV9 and TRBJ2-1; 8 bases match TRBD2. The CDR3 spans 16 residues. Germline V gene lookup returns CDR1 SGDLS and CDR2 YYNGEE. V trimming: 0 bases; J trimming: 9 bases; junction bases outside the gene matches: 11.

The gene calls are TRBV7-3 and TRBJ2-1; D possibly corresponds to TRBD2 (5 bases). Germline CDR1 SGHTA, CDR2 FQGTGA. CDR3 length: 16 residues. V lost 5 bases, J lost 3 bases, and 17 bases lay in between. As DNA, the CDR3 is TGTGCCAGCAGCCAAATGTCGGGAACCCTCTACAATGAGCAGTTCTTC. This sequence encodes CASSQMSGTLYNEQFF.

This sequence joins TRBV2 and TRBJ2-5, with a weak D call TRBD2 (5 bases). The CDR3 loop spans 13 amino acids. From germline, CDR1 is SNHLY and CDR2 FYNNEI. The germline V and J ends were trimmed by 10 bases and 2 bases, with 14 bases remaining between them. The CDR3 DNA sequence: TGTGCCACCAATCGGGAAAGACAAGAGACCCAGTACTTC. It translates to CATNRERQETQYF.

This chain uses TRBV5-6 with TRBJ1-2; D possibly corresponds to TRBD1 (6 bases). Germline V gene data show CDR1 as SGHDT and CDR2 as YYEEEE. CDR3 length: 15 residues. V gave up 4 bases and J gave up 0 bases, with 13 bases separating them. This CDR3 is CASSHDRPSNYGYTF. For the CDR3, the DNA is TGTGCCAGCAGCCACGACAGGCCTTCTAACTATGGCTACACCTTC.

The chain has TRBV7-9 and TRBJ1-1; 10 positions match TRBD1. The germline gives CDR1 SEHNR, CDR2 FQNEAQ (reference sequence). Germline trimming cut 5 bases from V and 7 bases from J; bases unmatched to any gene: 10. The length of the CDR3 is 15 residues. The CDR3 region is CASSPGTGERHEAFF. CDR3 DNA: TGTGCCAGCAGCCCCGGGACAGGGGAACGCCATGAAGCTTTCTTT.

This chain connects TRBV12-3 or TRBV12-4 to TRBJ1-3; D is uncertain. This CDR3 contains 13 residues. Trimming shortened V by 5 bases and J by 3 bases, and 8 bases separated the two germline ends. The CDR3 protein is CASSQSGGNTIYF. CDR3 DNA sequence: TGTGCCAGCAGTCAAAGCGGTGGAAACACCATATATTTT.

The chain couples TRBV30 to TRBJ1-2; possible D gene TRBD1, 5 bases. This CDR3 is built from 14 residues. V was cut by 2 bases and J by 4 bases, with 14 bases left in between. Per the germline V gene, CDR1 is GTSNPN and CDR2 is SVGIG (reference sequence). CDR3 sequence (DNA): TGTGCCTGGAGTAGAGGACAAGGGCCCTATGGCTACACCTTC. Its protein product is CAWSRGQGPYGYTF.

This clone was counted a few times. This chain joins TRBV9 and TRBJ2-1; 9 nucleotides agree with TRBD2. Trimming cost V 3 bases and J 0 bases; bases outside gene matches: 4. CDR1 and CDR2 (germline): SGDLS, YYNGEE. The CDR3 sequence is 16 residues long. CDR3 loop: CASSEAGGLSYNEQFF. CDR3 bases: TGTGCCAGCAGCGAGGCGGGAGGGCTCTCCTACAATGAGCAGTTCTTC. Variable domain in full (rest from reference TRBV9 and TRBJ2-1): DSGVTQTPKHLITATGQRVTLRCSPRSGDLSVYWYQQSLDQGLQFLIQYYNGEERAKGNILERFSAQQFPDLHSELNLSSLELGDSALYFCASSEAGGLSYNEQFFGPGTRLTVL.

The J gene is TRBJ2-7, the V gene TRBV19, with 9 positions matching TRBD2. Germline assignment: CDR1 LNHDA and CDR2 SQIVND (reference sequence). V was pared by 3 bases and J by 0 bases, with 9 bases of the junction left unmatched. The CDR3 spans 17 residues. CDR3 sequence (DNA): TGTGCCAGTAGTATTGGGATGGGTAGCGGGAGCTCCTACGAGCAGTACTTC. Translated, it gives CASSIGMGSGSSYEQYF.

This clone was detected only a few times. Other DNA sequences in this specimen translate into the identical CDR3. The genes are TRBV7-3 and TRBJ2-1, with TRBD1 matching over 8 bases. Germline V CDR1 and CDR2: SGHTA, FQGTGA. The trim removed 5 bases at V and 1 base at J, leaving 4 bases unmatched. The CDR3 is 15 amino acids. CDR3: CASSLDRGSYNEQFF. CDR3 DNA: TGTGCCAGCAGCCTCGACAGGGGATCCTACAATGAGCAGTTCTTC. Supplemented by reference TRBV7-3 and TRBJ2-1, the full variable domain reads GAGVSQTPSNKVTEKGKYVELRCDPISGHTALYWYRQSLGQGPEFLIYFQGTGAADDSGLPNDRFFAVRPEGSVSTLKIQRTERGDSAVYLCASSLDRGSYNEQFFGPGTRLTVL.

The chain recombines TRBV5-6 with TRBJ1-1; TRBD1 aligns across 7 bases. From germline, CDR1 is SGHDT and CDR2 YYEEEE. The CDR3 extends over 16 amino acids. The ends lost 7 bases at V and 0 bases at J; junction bases unmatched: 12. CDR3 sequence: CASGEQGSGMNTEAFF. The CDR3 DNA is TGTGCCAGCGGAGAACAGGGGAGCGGAATGAACACTGAAGCTTTCTTT.

This chain joins TRBV7-8 and TRBJ1-1; D uncertain. Trimming cost V 1 base and J 1 base, with 7 bases left between them. CDR1 is SGHVS and CDR2 is FQNEAQ in the germline V gene. The CDR3 consists of 14 residues. The CDR3 region has the DNA TGTGCCAGCAGCTTAGGGGAGGCGAACACTGAAGCTTTCTTT. Its protein product is CASSLGEANTEAFF.

This chain uses TRBV24-1 with TRBJ1-2; 8 nucleotides agree with TRBD1. The length of the CDR3 is 15 residues. Germline assignment: CDR1 KGHDR and CDR2 SFDVKD. The V gene end was trimmed by 9 bases and the J gene end by 3 bases; junction bases not matched to a gene: 11. The CDR3 protein is CATGQGSNGDYGYTF. In DNA, the CDR3 is TGTGCCACCGGACAGGGTTCAAATGGGGACTATGGCTACACCTTC.

V is TRBV7-3 and J is TRBJ2-1, with 13 bases identical to TRBD2. The CDR3 length is 16 residues. The germline V gene encodes CDR1 SGHTA and CDR2 FQGTGA. Germline trimming cut 3 bases from V and 5 bases from J; bases unmatched to any gene: 4. CDR3 region: CASSFPLAGGNNEQFF. The CDR3 coding sequence is TGTGCCAGCAGCTTCCCACTAGCGGGAGGGAACAATGAGCAGTTCTTC.

This rearrangement joins TRBV18 to TRBJ2-2, with 8 bases fitting TRBD1. From germline, CDR1 is KGHSH and CDR2 LQKENI. V dropped 2 bases and J dropped 2; count of bases not matched to a gene: 10. The CDR3 is 18 amino acids. CDR3 coding DNA: TGTGCCAGCTCACCAAAGGGATCCGGGACAGGAAACACCGGGGAGCTGTTTTTT. Protein product: CASSPKGSGTGNTGELFF.

V and J are TRBV7-9 and TRBJ2-7; 11 nucleotides match TRBD2. The CDR3 sequence is 16 residues long. V lost 5 bases to trimming and J lost 1 base; unmatched junction nucleotides: 7. Germline V gives CDR1 SEHNR, CDR2 FQNEAQ (reference sequence). The CDR3 region is CASSPPRTSGSYEQYF. The CDR3 DNA sequence: TGTGCCAGCAGCCCACCCCGGACTAGCGGGTCCTACGAGCAGTACTTC. The full variable domain, completed using reference TRBV7-9 and TRBJ2-7, is DTGVSQNPRHKITKRGQNVTFRCDPISEHNRLYWYRQTLGQGPEFLTYFQNEAQLEKSRLLSDRFSAERPKGSFSTLEIQRTEQGDSAMYLCASSPPRTSGSYEQYFGPGTRLTVT.

Details on this clone: A junction boundary mismatches the germline segment, possibly from a read error. The chain is built from TRBV7-7 and TRBJ2-2; D ambiguous. The CDR3 has 15 amino acids. Germline-derived CDR1 and CDR2 are SSHAT and FNYEAQ (reference sequence). CDR3 region: CASSPSSTNTGELFF. The DNA of the CDR3 is TGTGCTAGCAGCCCGAGTAGCACGAACACCGGGGAGCTGTTTTTT.

CDR3 in amino acids: CASTSGSELYEQYF. The CDR3 nucleotides are TGCGCCAGCACAAGCGGGAGTGAGCTCTACGAGCAGTACTTC. The V call is TRBV5-1, the J call TRBJ2-7; the match to TRBD2 covers 8 bases. With V trimmed by 6 bases and J by 3 bases, 8 bases remained unmatched. CDR1 and CDR2 from the germline V gene are SGHRS and YFSETQ. CDR3 length equals 14 residues.

V and J are TRBV6-1 and TRBJ2-5; 12 bases match TRBD1. J lost 6 bases, V lost 4 bases, and 12 bases had no gene match. The CDR3 has 17 amino acids. CDR1 and CDR2 from the germline V gene are MNHNS and SASEGT. CDR3 nucleotides: TGTGCCAGCAGTGCCGGACTAATGGGACAGGGGGCTCAGACCCAGTACTTC. Translation gives CASSAGLMGQGAQTQYF.